The 16 T cell receptor beta chains reported below all come from one sample, sequenced in a study of cytotoxic CD8 clonotypes in ibrutinib-treated CLL. Using immunoSEQ multiplex PCR, the repertoire was profiled, and TCRdb retains in-frame clones only, with some absent. The sample shows about 60,000 clones, roughly 49% of them seen only once. Sample: PBMCs, taken at disease progression, from a patient treated with ibrutinib. The receptors stem from a human donor with chronic lymphocytic leukemia.

V usage is TRBV11-2 and J usage is TRBJ2-1, with unresolved D. CDR1 and CDR2 (germline): SGHAT, FQNNGV. The CDR3 loop spans 12 amino acids. Trimming cost V 5 bases and J 12 bases, with 14 bases left between them. In nucleotides, the CDR3 is TGTGCCAGCAGCCGAGACAAAATCGGGCAGTTCTTC. Amino acids: CASSRDKIGQFF.

CDR3 sequence reads: CASSAGANVLTF. The CDR3 nucleotides read TGTGCCAGCAGTGCCGGGGCCAACGTCCTGACTTTC. The chain uses TRBV25-1 and TRBJ2-6; the D is unclear. Germline CDR1 reads MGHDK; CDR2 reads SYGVNS. This CDR3 is built from 12 residues. Trimming shortened V by 4 bases and J by 4 bases, and 2 bases separated the two germline ends.

This rearrangement joins TRBV7-8 to TRBJ1-2; D call uncertain. The CDR3 totals 13 residues. With 5 bases removed from V and 3 bases from J, the gap between germline ends came to 10 bases. Germline CDR1 SGHVS, CDR2 FQNEAQ. This chain's CDR3 is CASSLTTDYGYTF. The CDR3 nucleotides read TGTGCCAGCAGCCTAACGACGGACTATGGCTACACCTTC.

This chain uses TRBV6-5 with TRBJ2-1; 9 bases match TRBD1. J gave up 3 bases and V 7 bases, and 7 bases lay outside the gene matches. The germline CDR1 and CDR2 sequences are MNHEY and SVGAGI. The length of the CDR3 is 15 residues. CDR3 amino acids: CASTTKTGGYNEQFF. CDR3 DNA sequence: TGTGCCAGCACTACTAAGACAGGGGGCTACAATGAGCAGTTCTTC.

V usage is TRBV4-1 and J usage is TRBJ2-7, with D uncertain. CDR1 is MGHRA, CDR2 YSYEKL, per germline. There are 15 residues in the CDR3. The V end lost 0 bases, the J end lost 1 base, and 10 bases lay between the germline ends. CDR3 in amino acids: CASSQDVGISYEQYF. CDR3 in DNA: TGCGCCAGCAGCCAAGATGTAGGGATATCCTACGAGCAGTACTTC.

The chain uses TRBV28 and TRBJ2-7; tentatively, D is TRBD1 or TRBD2 (5 bases each). CDR3 size: 14 residues. CDR1 and CDR2 (germline): MDHEN, SYDVKM. With 6 bases removed from V and 3 bases from J, the gap between germline ends came to 15 bases. CDR3 region: CASRSPGRYYEQYF. DNA for the CDR3: TGTGCCAGCAGAAGCCCGGGACGGTACTACGAGCAGTACTTC.

V gene TRBV19 combines with J gene TRBJ1-4, with no clear D. V shed 1 base and J shed 0 bases, with 6 bases lying between them. The CDR3 extends over 15 amino acids. CDR1 is LNHDA, CDR2 SQIVND, per germline (reference sequence). The CDR3 here is CASSIGFATNEKLFF. DNA for the CDR3: TGTGCCAGTAGTATAGGGTTTGCAACTAATGAAAAACTGTTTTTT.

J is TRBJ2-5 and V is TRBV28; 8 bases line up with TRBD2. Germline assignment: CDR1 MDHEN and CDR2 SYDVKM. Trimming at V came to 6 bases and at J to 5 bases, leaving 11 bases not matched to a gene. CDR3 length: 15 residues. In DNA form, the CDR3 reads TGTGCCAGCAGCCTAAGAGCGGGAGACGGTGAGACCCAGTACTTC. It yields the protein CASSLRAGDGETQYF. The whole variable domain, filled in from reference TRBV28 and TRBJ2-5, reads DVKVTQSSRYLVKRTGEKVFLECVQDMDHENMFWYRQDPGLGLRLIYFSYDVKMKEKGDIPEGYSVSREKKERFSLILESASTNQTSMYLCASSLRAGDGETQYFGPGTRLLVL.

The chain joins TRBV11-3 to TRBJ2-7; 10 bases are a match to TRBD2. CDR3 length equals 15 residues. Per the germline V gene, CDR1 is SGHNT and CDR2 is YENEEA. V was clipped by 1 base and J by 4 bases; unmatched bases: 4. Here the CDR3 reads CASSLGTSGFYEQYF. CDR3 sequence (DNA): TGTGCCAGCAGCTTAGGGACTAGCGGCTTTTACGAGCAGTACTTC.

V is TRBV28 and J is TRBJ2-5; D might be TRBD1 or TRBD2, each matching 5 bases. Trimming removed 4 bases at V and 8 bases at J, with 8 bases between. This CDR3 spans 11 amino acids. Germline CDR1 and CDR2: MDHEN and SYDVKM. The CDR3 DNA reads as TGTGCCAGCAGTTACCGGGACACCCAGTACTTC. Protein: CASSYRDTQYF.

The genes are TRBV27 and TRBJ2-2, with D hard to call. CDR1 MNHEY and CDR2 SMNVEV come from the germline V gene (reference sequence). V lost 6 bases and J lost 3, with 17 bases in between. The CDR3 covers 16 residues. The DNA for the CDR3 is TGTGCCAGCAGCCTAGACACCCCGCCGGACACCGGGGAGCTGTTTTTT. Translated: CASSLDTPPDTGELFF.

V is TRBV28 and J is TRBJ1-2; D gene ambiguous. The CDR3 is 12 residues long. Germline CDR1 and CDR2: MDHEN and SYDVKM. Trimming pared 1 base from V and 5 bases from J, leaving 5 bases between. The CDR3 DNA reads as TGTGCCAGCAGTTTATTAGGGTATGGCTACACCTTC. Amino acid sequence: CASSLLGYGYTF.

The chain links TRBV11-2 to TRBJ2-1; 15 positions agree with TRBD2. The CDR3 is made up of 18 amino acids. In germline, CDR1 is SGHAT, CDR2 FQNNGV. V trimming: 5 bases; J trimming: 8 bases; junction bases outside the gene matches: 13. CDR3 sequence: CASSPTIGLAGGPDEQFF. For the CDR3, the DNA is TGTGCCAGCAGCCCAACGATTGGACTAGCGGGGGGGCCTGATGAGCAGTTCTTC.

This chain links TRBV2 with TRBJ1-6; no firm D call. The V gene lost 6 bases and the J gene lost 6 bases, with 9 bases spanning the gap. Germline V gene lookup returns CDR1 SNHLY and CDR2 FYNNEI. CDR3 size: 13 residues. The CDR3 DNA reads as TGTGCCAGCAGGCTCCAGGTTAATTCACCCCTCCACTTT. As protein: CASRLQVNSPLHF.

This clone was seen repeatedly, ten times or more. This chain links TRBV27 with TRBJ2-7; D may be TRBD1 (5 bases). The CDR3 covers 15 residues. V lost 0 bases to trimming and J lost 3 bases, with 12 bases between them. The germline CDR1 and CDR2 sequences are MNHEY and SMNVEV (reference sequence). The CDR3: CASSLSAGNFYEQYF. Written as DNA, the CDR3 is TGTGCCAGCAGTTTATCGGCAGGGAACTTCTACGAGCAGTACTTC.

This clone showed up just a few times. The rearrangement links TRBV6-5 to TRBJ1-2; 8 nucleotides match TRBD1. J lost 8 bases, V lost 7 bases, and 9 bases had no gene match. The CDR3 runs to 13 residues. In germline, CDR1 is MNHEY, CDR2 SVGAGI. The CDR3 DNA follows: TGTGCCAGCATTTCCAGGACAGGGAAAGGCTACACCTTC. Protein sequence: CASISRTGKGYTF.